These 24 T cell receptor beta chains share one sample of origin, sequenced in a study of cytomegalovirus exposure and HLA in healthy donors. Sequenced by immunoSEQ multiplex PCR; TCRdb stores in-frame clones only, minus some. Of 170,000 or so clones in the sample, 85% were seen once. The sample was PBMCs. These receptors originate from a man between 18 and 29 years old in good health and CMV-seropositive.

The chain carries TRBV30 and TRBJ1-1; 11 positions agree with TRBD1. With 7 bases clipped from V and 3 bases from J, the junction kept 4 bases outside the gene matches. The CDR3 loop spans 13 amino acids. Germline CDR1 GTSNPN, CDR2 SVGIG (reference sequence). CDR3 loop: CAYSGQGDTEAFF. Here the CDR3 DNA reads TGTGCCTACTCGGGACAGGGGGACACTGAAGCTTTCTTT.

CDR3 region: CASSSQGLSTEAFF. CDR3 DNA: TGTGCCAGCAGTTCGCAGGGGCTTAGCACTGAAGCTTTCTTT. The gene calls are TRBV28 and TRBJ1-1; possible D gene TRBD1, 6 bases. The CDR3 consists of 14 residues. Trimming removed 4 bases from V and 4 bases from J, with 13 bases in between. Germline lookup yields CDR1 MDHEN and CDR2 SYDVKM.

The V call is TRBV2, the J call TRBJ2-7, with D possibly TRBD2 on 5 matching bases. V lost 3 bases and J lost 5, with 8 bases in between. This CDR3 spans 12 amino acids. The germline CDR1 and CDR2 sequences are SNHLY and FYNNEI. The CDR3 DNA is TGTGCCAGCAGTGAGGCGGGCAACGAGCAGTACTTC. Its protein is CASSEAGNEQYF. Variable domain in full (rest from reference TRBV2 and TRBJ2-7): EPEVTQTPSHQVTQMGQEVILRCVPISNHLYFYWYRQILGQKVEFLVSFYNNEISEKSEIFDDQFSVERPDGSNFTLKIRSTKLEDSAMYFCASSEAGNEQYFGPGTRLTVT.

The chain links TRBV6-5 to TRBJ1-2; 8 bases are shared with TRBD1. The CDR3 extends over 14 amino acids. Germline-derived CDR1 and CDR2 are MNHEY and SVGAGI. V dropped 5 bases and J dropped 4; count of bases not matched to a gene: 6. The CDR3 is CASSPRQGFYGYTF. CDR3 nucleotides: TGTGCCAGCAGTCCTCGACAGGGGTTCTATGGCTACACCTTC.

This clone was observed a handful of times. The chain carries TRBV6-1 and TRBJ1-2, with D possibly matching TRBD1 (5 bases). The CDR3 is made up of 14 amino acids. The V end lost 6 bases, the J end lost 4 bases, and 15 bases lay between the germline ends. Per germline, CDR1 MNHNS and CDR2 SASEGT. DNA for the CDR3: TGTGCCAGCAGCAAGGGGCAGGATGGCTATGGCTACACCTTC. Protein product: CASSKGQDGYGYTF.

Points on this clone: The junction does not match germline at one end; this may be a read error. The V gene is TRBV7-9, the J gene TRBJ2-2; no definite D call. The germline V gene has CDR1 SEHNR and CDR2 FQNEAQ (reference sequence). The length of the CDR3 is 15 residues. The chain's CDR3 is CASSLGGMNAGELFF. CDR3 nucleotide sequence: TGTGCCAGCAGCTTAGGAGGCATGAACGCCGGGGAGCTGTTTTTT.

V and J are TRBV2 and TRBJ2-1; TRBD2 aligns across 7 bases. The CDR3 has 13 amino acids. Germline V gene sequence: CDR1 SNHLY, CDR2 FYNNEI. Trimming cost V 7 bases and J 4 bases; bases outside gene matches: 4. In DNA form, the CDR3 reads TGTGCCAGCATGAGCGGGGATTACAATGAGCAGTTCTTC. Translating gives CASMSGDYNEQFF.

V usage is TRBV28 and J usage is TRBJ1-2, with D uncertain. V was pared by 4 bases and J by 4 bases, with 10 bases between. This CDR3 spans 13 amino acids. Germline V gene lookup returns CDR1 MDHEN and CDR2 SYDVKM. The CDR3 DNA is TGTGCCAGCAGTTCCCCGGGGTCCTATGGCTACACCTTC. Residues: CASSSPGSYGYTF.

The chain links TRBV28 to TRBJ1-2; 11 nucleotides align to TRBD1. CDR1 is MDHEN and CDR2 is SYDVKM in the germline V gene. V lost 5 bases, J lost 8 bases, and 10 bases stayed unmatched. The CDR3 is made up of 15 amino acids. The CDR3 sequence is CASSPSRTGGIGYTF. The CDR3 region has the DNA TGTGCCAGCAGTCCCTCCCGGACAGGGGGCATCGGCTACACCTTC.

This chain joins TRBV6-6 and TRBJ2-1; no clear D. Germline V gene lookup returns CDR1 MNHNY and CDR2 SVGAGI (reference sequence). This CDR3 is built from 12 residues. Trimming shortened V by 6 bases and J by 8 bases, and 11 bases separated the two germline ends. This chain's CDR3 is CASSRSPHEQFF. DNA of the CDR3: TGTGCCAGCAGCCGTTCCCCCCATGAGCAGTTCTTC.

The rearrangement joins TRBV27 to TRBJ2-1, with D maybe TRBD2 (6 bases). The germline gives CDR1 MNHEY, CDR2 SMNVEV (reference sequence). The CDR3 spans 13 residues. Trimming took off 11 bases at V and 4 bases at J, with 15 bases between the two ends. The CDR3, as DNA: TGTGCCGTCCGGGACTGGGGTTACAATGAGCAGTTCTTC. It specifies CAVRDWGYNEQFF.

This chain connects TRBV7-8 to TRBJ2-7; TRBD1 matches 7 bases. The CDR3 covers 15 residues. With 4 bases clipped from V and 4 bases from J, the junction kept 10 bases outside the gene matches. The germline CDR1 and CDR2 sequences are SGHVS and FQNEAQ. The CDR3 sequence is CASSYRDSPVYEQYF. CDR3 coding DNA: TGTGCCAGCAGCTACCGGGACAGCCCAGTATACGAGCAGTACTTC.

V is TRBV2 and J is TRBJ2-5; D unresolved. Looked up from germline, CDR1 is SNHLY and CDR2 is FYNNEI. The V and J ends lost 3 bases and 1 base respectively, with 12 bases between them. CDR3 length: 15 amino acids. The CDR3 nucleotides are TGTGCCAGCAGTGACAAGGCTAGGCTCCAAGAGACCCAGTACTTC. Translated: CASSDKARLQETQYF.

The genes are TRBV5-1 and TRBJ2-5; 8 bases align to TRBD2. Germline CDR1 SGHRS, CDR2 YFSETQ. V lost 3 bases to trimming and J lost 5 bases; unmatched junction nucleotides: 12. The CDR3 sequence is 16 residues long. In DNA, the CDR3 is TGCGCCAGCAGCTCCTCGGGGGGGAATTGGGGTGAGACCCAGTACTTC. Translated: CASSSSGGNWGETQYF.

CDR3: CASGPVSTRTEAFF. In nucleotides, the CDR3 is TGTGCCAGCGGCCCGGTATCCACGAGGACTGAAGCTTTCTTT. The rearrangement uses TRBV6-6 and TRBJ1-1; D uncertain. There are 14 residues in the CDR3. V lost 8 bases and J 5 bases, leaving 18 bases between the germline ends. From germline, CDR1 is MNHNY and CDR2 SVGAGI (reference sequence).

This rearrangement joins TRBV27 to TRBJ2-2, with D maybe TRBD1 (5 bases). The V end lost 1 base, the J end lost 6 bases, and 15 bases lay between the germline ends. Germline CDR1 and CDR2: MNHEY and SMNVEV (reference sequence). The CDR3 consists of 16 residues. CDR3 bases: TGTGCCAGCAGTTTATATAGGACCGTACAGGCCGGGGAGCTGTTTTTT. Its protein is CASSLYRTVQAGELFF.

The chain couples TRBV10-3 to TRBJ2-7; the match to TRBD2 covers 15 bases. This CDR3 contains 13 residues. With 11 bases clipped from V and 7 bases from J, the junction kept 6 bases outside the gene matches. In germline, CDR1 is ENHRY, CDR2 SYGVKD. The CDR3 region is CAASGTSGREQYF. The CDR3 DNA sequence: TGTGCCGCGTCCGGGACTAGCGGGAGGGAGCAGTACTTC.

The gene calls are TRBV7-9 and TRBJ1-4; weak D call: TRBD1 (6 bases). V lost 5 bases and J 0 bases, leaving 10 bases between the germline ends. Germline CDR1 is SEHNR and CDR2 is FQNEAQ (reference sequence). The CDR3 sequence is 15 residues long. The CDR3 spells CASSDTGTTNEKLFF. The CDR3 DNA reads TGTGCCAGCAGCGACACAGGGACAACTAATGAAAAACTGTTTTTT. The full variable domain, in which reference TRBV7-9 and TRBJ1-4 provide the parts outside the CDR3, is DTGVSQNPRHKITKRGQNVTFRCDPISEHNRLYWYRQTLGQGPEFLTYFQNEAQLEKSRLLSDRFSAERPKGSFSTLEIQRTEQGDSAMYLCASSDTGTTNEKLFFGSGTQLSVL.

The chain recombines TRBV6-5 with TRBJ2-7; no definite D call. The CDR3 runs to 13 residues. The V end was cut by 2 bases, the J end by 5 bases, with 10 bases between. The germline V gene encodes CDR1 MNHEY and CDR2 SVGAGI. CDR3 residues: CASSYGQNDEQYF. Here the CDR3 DNA reads TGTGCCAGCAGTTACGGGCAGAACGACGAGCAGTACTTC.

V gene TRBV6-4 combines with J gene TRBJ2-3; tentatively, D is TRBD2 (8 bases). V dropped 5 bases and J dropped 8 bases, with 23 bases sitting between them. The CDR3 runs to 16 residues. Germline V gene sequence: CDR1 MRHNA, CDR2 SNTAGT. The CDR3 DNA reads TGTGCCAGCAGTCCGGAGGGGACTAGGGGGCACGGTACGCAGTATTTT. Residues: CASSPEGTRGHGTQYF.

The genes are TRBV11-2 and TRBJ2-5, with 7 bases fitting TRBD2. The CDR3 is 16 amino acids. CDR1 and CDR2 from the germline V gene are SGHAT and FQNNGV. V was clipped by 5 bases and J by 5 bases; unmatched bases: 14. DNA for the CDR3: TGTGCCAGCAGCCCTAGAGTTGGGGAGGGATTGGAGACCCAGTACTTC. Translation gives CASSPRVGEGLETQYF.

This rearrangement joins TRBV7-9 to TRBJ2-1; TRBD2 aligns across 8 bases. The V gene end was trimmed by 5 bases and the J gene end by 5 bases; junction bases not matched to a gene: 8. CDR1 is SEHNR and CDR2 is FQNEAQ in the germline V gene (reference sequence). The CDR3 is 15 amino acids. The CDR3 region is CASSAGLARDNEQFF. Here the CDR3 DNA reads TGTGCCAGCAGCGCAGGACTAGCTCGGGACAATGAGCAGTTCTTC.

The gene calls are TRBV5-1 and TRBJ2-1; 11 bases agree with TRBD2. CDR3 length: 15 amino acids. Germline CDR1 reads SGHRS; CDR2 reads YFSETQ. V shed 4 bases and J 8 bases; nucleotides not matched to a gene: 8. The CDR3, as DNA: TGCGCCAGCAGCCCCATGACTAGCGGGGTCGATGAGCAGTTCTTC. Translated, it gives CASSPMTSGVDEQFF. The variable domain in full, completed from reference TRBV5-1 and TRBJ2-1, reads KAGVTQTPRYLIKTRGQQVTLSCSPISGHRSVSWYQQTPGQGLQFLFEYFSETQRNKGNFPGRFSGRQFSNSRSEMNVSTLELGDSALYLCASSPMTSGVDEQFFGPGTRLTVL.

This clone was picked up many times. The gene calls are TRBV7-3 and TRBJ2-1, with 11 bases aligning to TRBD2. CDR3 size: 15 residues. V lost 2 bases, J lost 9 bases, and 6 bases stayed unmatched. Germline V lookup: CDR1 SGHTA, CDR2 FQGTGA. This CDR3 reads CASSLDSGRASEQFF. The CDR3, as DNA: TGTGCCAGCAGCTTAGATAGCGGGAGGGCCTCTGAGCAGTTCTTC.